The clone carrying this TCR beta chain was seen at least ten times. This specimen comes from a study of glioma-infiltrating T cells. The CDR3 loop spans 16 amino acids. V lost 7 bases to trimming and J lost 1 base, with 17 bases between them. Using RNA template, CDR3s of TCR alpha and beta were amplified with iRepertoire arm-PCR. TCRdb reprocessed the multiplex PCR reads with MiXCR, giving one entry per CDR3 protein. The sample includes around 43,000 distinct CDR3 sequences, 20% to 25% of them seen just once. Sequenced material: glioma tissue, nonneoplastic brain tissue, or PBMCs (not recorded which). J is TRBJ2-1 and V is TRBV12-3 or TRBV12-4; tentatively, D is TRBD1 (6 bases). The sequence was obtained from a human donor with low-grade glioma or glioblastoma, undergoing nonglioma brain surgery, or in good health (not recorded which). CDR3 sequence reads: CASTLGGTISYNEQFF. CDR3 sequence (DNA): TGTGCCAGCACCCTAGGTGGGACAATATCCTACAATGAGCAGTTCTTC.